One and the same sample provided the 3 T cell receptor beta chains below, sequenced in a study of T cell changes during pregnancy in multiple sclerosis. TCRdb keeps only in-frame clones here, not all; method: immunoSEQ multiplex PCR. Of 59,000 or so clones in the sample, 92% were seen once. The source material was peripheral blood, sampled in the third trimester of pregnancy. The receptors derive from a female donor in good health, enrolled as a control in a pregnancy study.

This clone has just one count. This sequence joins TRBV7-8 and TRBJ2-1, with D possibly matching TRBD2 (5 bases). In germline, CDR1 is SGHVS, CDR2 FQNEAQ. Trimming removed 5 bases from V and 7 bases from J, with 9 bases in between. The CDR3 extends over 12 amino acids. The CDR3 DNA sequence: TGTGCCAGCAGCCCCAGCGGAAATGAGCAGTTCTTC. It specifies CASSPSGNEQFF.

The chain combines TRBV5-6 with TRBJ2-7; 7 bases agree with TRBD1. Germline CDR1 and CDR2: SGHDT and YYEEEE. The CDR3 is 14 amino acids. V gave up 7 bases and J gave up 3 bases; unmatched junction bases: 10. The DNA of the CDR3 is TGTGCCAGCGGGAAGGGACAGCTCTACTACGAGCAGTACTTC. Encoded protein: CASGKGQLYYEQYF.

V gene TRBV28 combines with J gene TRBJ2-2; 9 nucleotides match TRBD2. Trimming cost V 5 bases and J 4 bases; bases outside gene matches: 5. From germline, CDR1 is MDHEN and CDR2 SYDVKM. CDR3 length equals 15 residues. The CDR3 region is CASSPSGTFTGELFF. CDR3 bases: TGTGCCAGCAGTCCTAGCGGGACTTTCACCGGGGAGCTGTTTTTT. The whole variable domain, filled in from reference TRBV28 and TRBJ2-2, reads DVKVTQSSRYLVKRTGEKVFLECVQDMDHENMFWYRQDPGLGLRLIYFSYDVKMKEKGDIPEGYSVSREKKERFSLILESASTNQTSMYLCASSPSGTFTGELFFGEGSRLTVL.